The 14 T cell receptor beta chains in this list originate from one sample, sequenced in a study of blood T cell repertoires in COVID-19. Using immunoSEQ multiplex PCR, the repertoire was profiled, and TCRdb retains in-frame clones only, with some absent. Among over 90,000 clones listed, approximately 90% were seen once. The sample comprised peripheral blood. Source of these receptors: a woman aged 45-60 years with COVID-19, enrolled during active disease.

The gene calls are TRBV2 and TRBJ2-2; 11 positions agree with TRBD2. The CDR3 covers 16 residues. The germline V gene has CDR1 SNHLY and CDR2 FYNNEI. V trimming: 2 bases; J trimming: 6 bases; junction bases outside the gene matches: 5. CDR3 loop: CASSELASGGSGELFF. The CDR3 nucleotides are TGTGCCAGCAGTGAATTGGCTAGCGGGGGGTCCGGGGAGCTGTTTTTT.

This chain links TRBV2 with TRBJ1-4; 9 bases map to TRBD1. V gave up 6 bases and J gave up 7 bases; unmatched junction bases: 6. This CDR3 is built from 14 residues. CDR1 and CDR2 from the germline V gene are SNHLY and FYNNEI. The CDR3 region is CASRVQGAGEKLFF. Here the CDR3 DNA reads TGTGCCAGCAGGGTACAGGGGGCGGGTGAAAAACTGTTTTTT. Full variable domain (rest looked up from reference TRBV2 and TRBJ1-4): EPEVTQTPSHQVTQMGQEVILRCVPISNHLYFYWYRQILGQKVEFLVSFYNNEISEKSEIFDDQFSVERPDGSNFTLKIRSTKLEDSAMYFCASRVQGAGEKLFFGSGTQLSVL.

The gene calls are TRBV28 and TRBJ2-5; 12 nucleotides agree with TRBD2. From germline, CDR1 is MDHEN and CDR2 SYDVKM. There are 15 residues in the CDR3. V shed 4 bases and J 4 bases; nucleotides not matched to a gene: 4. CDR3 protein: CASSSSGGAGETQYF. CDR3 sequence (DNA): TGTGCCAGCAGTTCTAGCGGGGGGGCTGGAGAGACCCAGTACTTC.

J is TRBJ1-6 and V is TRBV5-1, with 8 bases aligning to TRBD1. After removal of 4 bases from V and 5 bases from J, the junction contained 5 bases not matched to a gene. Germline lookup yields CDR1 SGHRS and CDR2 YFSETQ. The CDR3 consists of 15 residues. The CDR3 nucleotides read TGCGCCAGCAGCCCTCAGACAGGGGATAATTCACCCCTCCACTTT. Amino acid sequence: CASSPQTGDNSPLHF.

The CDR3 DNA follows: TGTGCCAGCCGGGACAGGGAGTACCAAGAGACCCAGTACTTC. Residues: CASRDREYQETQYF. This chain connects TRBV18 to TRBJ2-5; 9 bases agree with TRBD1. V dropped 8 bases and J dropped 0; count of bases not matched to a gene: 4. CDR3 size: 14 residues. Germline V CDR1 and CDR2: KGHSH, LQKENI.

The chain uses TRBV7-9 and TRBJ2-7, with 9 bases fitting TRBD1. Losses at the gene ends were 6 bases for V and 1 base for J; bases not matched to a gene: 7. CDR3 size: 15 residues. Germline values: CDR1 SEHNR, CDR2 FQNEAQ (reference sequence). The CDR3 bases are TGTGCCAGCAGTCCCGGACAGGGGAGATCCTACGAGCAGTACTTC. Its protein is CASSPGQGRSYEQYF.

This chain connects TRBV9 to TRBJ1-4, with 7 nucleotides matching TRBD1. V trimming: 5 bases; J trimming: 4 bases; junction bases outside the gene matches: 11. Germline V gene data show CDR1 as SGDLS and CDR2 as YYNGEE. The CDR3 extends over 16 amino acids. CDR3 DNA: TGTGCCAGCAGTAACCGACAGGGCGATGGTAATGAAAAACTGTTTTTT. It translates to CASSNRQGDGNEKLFF.

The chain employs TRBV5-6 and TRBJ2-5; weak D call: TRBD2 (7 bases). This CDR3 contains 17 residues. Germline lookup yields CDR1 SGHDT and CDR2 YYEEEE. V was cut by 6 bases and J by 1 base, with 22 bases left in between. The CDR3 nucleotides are TGTGCCAGCATTATGGGGGATCCCGGGGGGCCCCAAGAGACCCAGTACTTC. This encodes CASIMGDPGGPQETQYF. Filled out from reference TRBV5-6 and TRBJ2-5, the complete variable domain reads DAGVTQSPTHLIKTRGQQVTLRCSPKSGHDTVSWYQQALGQGPQFIFQYYEEEERQRGNFPDRFSGHQFPNYSSELNVNALLLGDSALYLCASIMGDPGGPQETQYFGPGTRLLVL.

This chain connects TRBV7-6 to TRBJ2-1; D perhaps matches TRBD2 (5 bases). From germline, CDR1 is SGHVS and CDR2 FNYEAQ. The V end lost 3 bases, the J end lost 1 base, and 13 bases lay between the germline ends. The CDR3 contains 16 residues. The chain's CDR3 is CASSLDVRGSYNEQFF. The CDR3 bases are TGTGCCAGCAGCTTGGACGTCCGAGGGTCCTACAATGAGCAGTTCTTC.

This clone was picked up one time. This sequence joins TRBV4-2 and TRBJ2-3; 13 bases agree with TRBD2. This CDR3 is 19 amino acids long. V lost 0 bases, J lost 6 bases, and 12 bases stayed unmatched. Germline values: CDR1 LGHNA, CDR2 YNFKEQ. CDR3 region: CASSQDSPRTSGGWDTQYF. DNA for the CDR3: TGTGCCAGCAGCCAAGATTCCCCTCGGACTAGCGGGGGTTGGGATACGCAGTATTTT.

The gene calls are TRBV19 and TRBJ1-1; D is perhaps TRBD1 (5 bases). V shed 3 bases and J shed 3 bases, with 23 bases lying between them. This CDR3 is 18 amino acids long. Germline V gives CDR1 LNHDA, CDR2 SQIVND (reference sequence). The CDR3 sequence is CASSIPRQGFSRDTEAFF. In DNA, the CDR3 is TGTGCCAGTAGTATCCCGAGGCAGGGCTTCAGTAGGGACACTGAAGCTTTCTTT.

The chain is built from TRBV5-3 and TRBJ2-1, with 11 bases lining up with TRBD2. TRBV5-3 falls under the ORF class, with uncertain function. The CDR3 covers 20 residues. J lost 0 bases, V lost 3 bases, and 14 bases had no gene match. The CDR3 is CARSWVKTSGGTSSYNEQFF. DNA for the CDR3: TGTGCCAGAAGCTGGGTCAAAACTAGCGGGGGTACGAGCTCCTACAATGAGCAGTTCTTC.

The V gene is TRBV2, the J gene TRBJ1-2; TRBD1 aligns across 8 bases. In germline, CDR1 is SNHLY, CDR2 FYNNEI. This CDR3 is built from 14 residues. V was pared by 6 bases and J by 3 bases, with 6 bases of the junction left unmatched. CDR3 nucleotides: TGTGCCAGCAGGCCGACAGGGGCGGACTATGGCTACACCTTC. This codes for CASRPTGADYGYTF.

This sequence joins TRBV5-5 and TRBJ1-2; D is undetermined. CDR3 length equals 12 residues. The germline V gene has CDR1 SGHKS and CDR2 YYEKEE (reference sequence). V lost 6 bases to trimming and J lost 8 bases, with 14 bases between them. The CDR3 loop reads CASTLRGRGYTF. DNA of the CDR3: TGTGCCAGCACACTTCGCGGGCGCGGCTACACCTTC.